What follows are 16 T cell receptor beta chains derived from one specimen sequenced in a study of T cell responses to AZD1222 COVID-19 vaccine. Profiling relied on immunoSEQ multiplex PCR, and the TCRdb table lists in-frame clones only, not all of them. Among about 97,000 clones, about 88% were seen once, and the ten largest hold 2.8%. The sample consisted of peripheral blood, taken on day 0 of AZD1222 vaccination. The receptors here all came from an adult in good health.

This chain uses TRBV19 with TRBJ1-5; D might be TRBD1 (6 bases). Trimming stripped 8 bases from V and 8 bases from J, with 16 bases between. This CDR3 contains 13 residues. The germline gives CDR1 LNHDA, CDR2 SQIVND (reference sequence). The CDR3 DNA sequence: TGTGCCAGTGCCGACAGGCGGGGAGAGCCCCAGCATTTT. Translated, it gives CASADRRGEPQHF.

V gene TRBV6-2 or TRBV6-3 combines with J gene TRBJ1-5, with D possibly matching TRBD1 (5 bases). CDR3 length equals 13 residues. Germline CDR1 reads MNHEY; CDR2 reads SVGEGT. V was cut by 4 bases and J by 11 bases, with 15 bases left in between. The chain's CDR3 is CASSWGPRMAQHF. CDR3 nucleotide sequence: TGTGCCAGCAGTTGGGGACCGCGTATGGCCCAGCATTTT.

This clone was counted once. The V call is TRBV18, the J call TRBJ1-5; D is ambiguous. Per the germline V gene, CDR1 is KGHSH and CDR2 is LQKENI. Trimming removed 5 bases from V and 6 bases from J, with 11 bases in between. This CDR3 spans 13 amino acids. This chain's CDR3 is CASSTELGQPQHF. The CDR3 DNA reads as TGTGCCAGCTCAACAGAGTTGGGTCAGCCCCAGCATTTT.

The gene calls are TRBV2 and TRBJ2-7; D may be TRBD2 (6 bases). The CDR3 is made up of 12 amino acids. Germline CDR1 is SNHLY and CDR2 is FYNNEI. Written as DNA, the CDR3 is TGTGCTGCGCGGGACGACTCCTACGAGCAGTACTTC. As protein: CAARDDSYEQYF.

This chain joins TRBV15 and TRBJ1-4, with a weak D call TRBD1 (5 bases). The CDR3 is 18 residues long. Per the germline V gene, CDR1 is LNHNV and CDR2 is YYDKDF (reference sequence). With 0 bases removed from V and 0 bases from J, the gap between germline ends came to 14 bases. CDR3 loop: CATSRDWGLDTTNEKLFF. In DNA form, the CDR3 reads TGTGCCACCAGCAGAGATTGGGGCCTGGACACAACTAATGAAAAACTGTTTTTT.

This chain links TRBV9 with TRBJ2-1; D remains unclear. The CDR3 contains 13 residues. V was clipped by 3 bases and J by 1 base, with 5 bases between them. Per germline, CDR1 SGDLS and CDR2 YYNGEE. The CDR3 nucleotides read TGTGCCAGCAGCGCAAATTCCTACAATGAGCAGTTCTTC. This encodes CASSANSYNEQFF.

The chain's CDR3 is CASSVLPSGIYEQYF. The CDR3 bases are TGTGCCAGCAGCGTCCTCCCCTCTGGAATCTACGAGCAGTACTTC. The chain employs TRBV9 and TRBJ2-7; D remains ambiguous. The V gene lost 2 bases and the J gene lost 3 bases, with 15 bases spanning the gap. The CDR3 is made up of 15 amino acids. Germline CDR1 is SGDLS and CDR2 is YYNGEE.

The count of this clone is one. The CDR3 DNA is TGTGCCAGTAGTCCCTCTTCCGGGACAGGTAATCAGCCCCAGCATTTT. Translated, it gives CASSPSSGTGNQPQHF. The V call is TRBV19, the J call TRBJ1-5, with 8 bases lining up with TRBD1. Trimming at V came to 5 bases and at J to 4 bases, leaving 10 bases not matched to a gene. Per germline, CDR1 LNHDA and CDR2 SQIVND (reference sequence). The CDR3 is 16 amino acids. The whole variable domain, remainder taken from reference TRBV19 and TRBJ1-5, is DGGITQSPKYLFRKEGQNVTLSCEQNLNHDAMYWYRQDPGQGLRLIYYSQIVNDFQKGDIAEGYSVSREKKESFPLTVTSAQKNPTAFYLCASSPSSGTGNQPQHFGDGTRLSIL.

This chain joins TRBV25-1 and TRBJ2-3; perhaps D is TRBD1 or TRBD2 (5 bases each). The germline CDR1 and CDR2 sequences are MGHDK and SYGVNS. Trimming stripped 6 bases from V and 3 bases from J, with 7 bases between. This CDR3 is built from 12 residues. The CDR3: CASSGATDTQYF. CDR3 DNA sequence: TGTGCCAGCAGCGGGGCAACAGATACGCAGTATTTT.

This chain links TRBV29-1 with TRBJ1-6, with 7 bases aligning to TRBD1. Per the germline V gene, CDR1 is SQVTM and CDR2 is ANQGSEA. V was pared by 7 bases and J by 7 bases, with 7 bases of the junction left unmatched. This CDR3 comprises 13 residues. The chain's CDR3 is CSARTGSNSPLHF. DNA for the CDR3: TGCAGCGCCCGGACAGGTTCAAATTCACCCCTCCACTTT.

This chain connects TRBV7-3 to TRBJ2-3; no clear D gene. CDR3 length equals 15 residues. Germline V gene data show CDR1 as SGHTA and CDR2 as FQGTGA. The V end was cut by 2 bases, the J end by 2 bases, with 11 bases between. Here the CDR3 DNA reads TGTGCCAGCAGCTTAGGCCCAGGATTCACAGATACGCAGTATTTT. Encoded protein: CASSLGPGFTDTQYF.

This sequence joins TRBV23-1 and TRBJ1-2; D is undetermined. TRBV23-1 counts as an open reading frame of uncertain function. This CDR3 has 15 residues. The germline V and J ends were trimmed by 0 bases and 5 bases, with 13 bases remaining between them. CDR3 nucleotides: TGCGCCAGCAGTCAATCCTTTCGGAGACTGTATGGCTACACCTTC. It encodes CASSQSFRRLYGYTF.

This chain uses TRBV7-2 with TRBJ1-6, with 7 bases matching TRBD1. V shed 0 bases, J shed 6 bases, and the junction held 8 bases outside the gene matches. Germline V lookup: CDR1 SGHTA, CDR2 FQGNSA. CDR3 length equals 17 residues. The CDR3 sequence is CASSLAPQGVPNSPLHF. CDR3 nucleotide sequence: TGTGCCAGCAGCTTAGCTCCTCAGGGGGTACCTAATTCACCCCTCCACTTT.

V gene TRBV10-3 combines with J gene TRBJ1-5; 7 bases line up with TRBD1. J was trimmed by 5 bases and V by 5 bases; bases with no gene match: 3. Germline V gene sequence: CDR1 ENHRY, CDR2 SYGVKD. The CDR3 is 13 amino acids. This CDR3 reads CAISKTGDQPQHF. In nucleotides, the CDR3 is TGTGCCATCAGTAAAACAGGGGATCAGCCCCAGCATTTT.

The chain carries TRBV5-1 and TRBJ1-1; D remains ambiguous. The CDR3 is made up of 14 amino acids. CDR1 and CDR2 from the germline V gene are SGHRS and YFSETQ. Trimming took 0 bases from V and 4 from J, leaving 10 bases between them. CDR3 coding DNA: TGCGCCAGCAGCTTGGCCCAATGGGGCACTGAAGCTTTCTTT. Translation: CASSLAQWGTEAFF.

CDR3 DNA sequence: TGTGCCAGCAGCTTGAGGGGCTCGGCTTTCTTT. It is translated as CASSLRGSAFF. This rearrangement joins TRBV5-5 to TRBJ1-1; D may be TRBD1 (5 bases). The CDR3 loop spans 11 amino acids. Germline assignment: CDR1 SGHKS and CDR2 YYEKEE (reference sequence). V was trimmed by 1 base and J by 11 bases, leaving 9 bases between them. The full variable domain, with the rest looked up from reference TRBV5-5 and TRBJ1-1, is DAGVTQSPTHLIKTRGQQVTLRCSPISGHKSVSWYQQVLGQGPQFIFQYYEKEERGRGNFPDRFSARQFPNYSSELNVNALLLGDSALYLCASSLRGSAFFGQGTRLTVV.